The T cell receptor beta chain under discussion was sequenced for a study of spatial heterogeneity in lung cancer. Study-level background: Follow-up PBMC samples were sequenced when available, at a median of approximately two years after resection. Study-wide points: Ubiquitous expanded tumor TCRs appeared in blood more at resection than follow-up.

TCRdb recomputed calls from the 5' RACE reads with MiXCR, one row per CDR3 protein. The table has some 10,000 distinct CDR3 sequences, 20% to 25% seen once; the top ten hold about 45%. This clonotype was recorded once. As yet, its antigen is unknown. The CDR3 consists of 13 residues. From germline, CDR1 is DFQATT and CDR2 SNEGSKA (reference sequence). Trimming took 6 bases from V and 4 from J, leaving 15 bases between them. Sample time point: blood at routine non-recurrence follow-up after resection. Tumor, nontumor lung or frozen PBMC supplied whole RNA, sequenced without sorting. The rearrangement links TRBV20-1 to TRBJ1-2, with no clear D. The sample consisted of PBMCs, taken at follow-up. The origin of this receptor is a male donor with early-stage non-small cell lung cancer. CDR3 region: CSAPFGWVYGYTF. The CDR3 DNA is TGCAGTGCCCCGTTTGGGTGGGTCTATGGCTACACCTTC.